This T cell receptor (beta chain) was profiled in a study of cytomegalovirus exposure and HLA in healthy donors. About the research overall: The 90 to 150 validation repertoires used a platform that matched the one used for the approximately 610 first-cohort repertoires, as a later analysis reported. Study-level points and caveats: Cytomegalovirus association was assigned to 170 or so TCR beta chains.

Details on this clone: Its antigen is unknown.

Germline CDR1 and CDR2: MGHRA and YSYEKL. The CDR3 is 16 amino acids. The ends were cut back, 2 bases at V and 4 bases at J, with 18 bases in the middle. This table comes from immunoSEQ multiplex PCR, and its TCRdb copy is limited to in-frame clones, with some not included. The table includes about 120,000 clones, 70% to 90% detected once. The donors were in the approximately 120-subject validation cohort; that cohort was separate from the roughly 700-subject first cohort. The sample comprised PBMCs. The chain links TRBV4-1 to TRBJ2-7; the D gene is possibly TRBD2 (6 bases). The sequence derives from a woman aged 30 to 39 in good health and CMV-seronegative. The chain's CDR3 is CASSQTKEGSMYEQYF. The CDR3 nucleotides are TGCGCCAGCAGCCAAACGAAGGAGGGGTCGATGTACGAGCAGTACTTC.